This entry lists 25 T cell receptor beta chains sequenced from one sample in a study of a mutant IDH1 vaccine in newly diagnosed glioma. Generated by immunoSEQ multiplex PCR, the TCRdb table keeps only in-frame clones and is missing some. The data hold roughly 120,000 clones, with almost 90% observed a single time. Which antigens these TCRs recognize remains unknown. Noted time point: week 11, during vaccination. Alongside topical imiquimod, each dose of vaccine comprised 300 ug of mutant IDH1 20-mer peptide. Source: PBMCs, taken from a glioma patient whose treatment included an IDH1 peptide vaccine. These receptors all come from a woman in her forties or fifties with glioma.

The V and J genes are TRBV1 and TRBJ2-1; TRBD1 is the table's D call, not checked against the DNA. TRBV1 is a listed pseudogene. This CDR3 has 12 amino acids. CDR3 sequence reads: CTSSLGPDEQFF. CDR3 nucleotide sequence: TGCACCAGCAGCCTGGGCCCAGATGAGCAGTTCTTC.

V is TRBV27 and J is TRBJ2-7; 7 bases are shared with TRBD2. The CDR3 covers 15 residues. The J segment lost 7 bases and the V segment lost 5 bases, leaving 14 bases of the junction unmatched. Germline CDR1 MNHEY, CDR2 SMNVEV (reference sequence). The CDR3 bases are TGTGCCAGCAGTCTCTCGGGCGGGAGTGCGGGGGAGCAGTACTTC. Protein: CASSLSGGSAGEQYF.

This clone showed up just once. V usage is TRBV4-1 and J usage is TRBJ2-7; D is undetermined. Trimming stripped 4 bases from V and 5 bases from J, with 12 bases between. The CDR3 runs to 13 residues. The germline V gene encodes CDR1 MGHRA and CDR2 YSYEKL. CDR3 bases: TGCGCCAGCAGCCTAACCTCCGTCCACGAGCAGTACTTC. It translates to CASSLTSVHEQYF.

This clone was observed a few times. The rearrangement joins TRBV29-1 to TRBJ1-1; tentative D call: TRBD1 (5 bases). Between the trimmed V and J ends, which lost 3 bases and 5 bases, there was a span of 13 bases. The germline CDR1 and CDR2 sequences are SQVTM and ANQGSEA. CDR3 length: 13 amino acids. CDR3 region: CSVDGPGRTEAFF. The CDR3, as DNA: TGCAGCGTTGATGGCCCGGGGCGAACTGAAGCTTTCTTT.

The chain recombines TRBV6-1 with TRBJ1-2; the D gene is possibly TRBD1 (6 bases). Trimming pared 4 bases from V and 6 bases from J, leaving 18 bases between. This CDR3 comprises 15 residues. Per the germline V gene, CDR1 is MNHNS and CDR2 is SASEGT. This chain's CDR3 is CASSAATGGRHGYTF. As DNA, the CDR3 is TGTGCCAGCAGTGCTGCGACAGGAGGGAGACATGGCTACACCTTC.

The chain combines TRBV5-6 with TRBJ2-7, with 8 bases lining up with TRBD2. The germline V gene has CDR1 SGHDT and CDR2 YYEEEE. V was pared by 3 bases and J by 3 bases, with 2 bases of the junction left unmatched. There are 13 residues in the CDR3. The CDR3 DNA is TGTGCCAGCAGCTCCAGCGGGAGCTACGAGCAGTACTTC. It yields the protein CASSSSGSYEQYF.

The rearrangement joins TRBV30 to TRBJ1-2, with a tentative D call TRBD1 (6 bases). CDR1 and CDR2 from the germline V gene are GTSNPN and SVGIG (reference sequence). This CDR3 has 15 amino acids. Deletions cut 0 bases from V and 0 bases from J, with 11 bases between. The CDR3 is CAWSVGGGANYGYTF. CDR3 nucleotides: TGTGCCTGGAGTGTAGGGGGGGGAGCTAACTATGGCTACACCTTC.

The chain is built from TRBV4-1 and TRBJ2-1, with D perhaps matching TRBD1 (6 bases). The V gene lost 4 bases and the J gene lost 0 bases, with 13 bases spanning the gap. The CDR3 length is 16 residues. The germline V gene encodes CDR1 MGHRA and CDR2 YSYEKL. As DNA, the CDR3 is TGCGCCAGCAGCCCTCAGGGGAAGAGCTCCTACAATGAGCAGTTCTTC. Amino acid sequence: CASSPQGKSSYNEQFF.

CDR3 residues: CASINGGGSTEAFF. CDR3 DNA: TGTGCCAGTATCAATGGGGGGGGATCCACTGAAGCTTTCTTT. The chain combines TRBV19 with TRBJ1-1; D may be TRBD1 (5 bases). The CDR3 length is 14 residues. The ends were cut back, 7 bases at V and 4 bases at J, with 16 bases in the middle. In germline, CDR1 is LNHDA, CDR2 SQIVND (reference sequence).

V and J are TRBV5-1 and TRBJ2-7; D call uncertain. CDR1 SGHRS and CDR2 YFSETQ come from the germline V gene. The CDR3 consists of 14 residues. The V end was cut by 0 bases, the J end by 0 bases, with 7 bases between. The CDR3 loop reads CASSLARSSYEQYF. The DNA for the CDR3 is TGCGCCAGCAGCTTGGCCAGGAGCTCCTACGAGCAGTACTTC. Supplemented by reference TRBV5-1 and TRBJ2-7, the full variable domain reads KAGVTQTPRYLIKTRGQQVTLSCSPISGHRSVSWYQQTPGQGLQFLFEYFSETQRNKGNFPGRFSGRQFSNSRSEMNVSTLELGDSALYLCASSLARSSYEQYFGPGTRLTVT.

The chain couples TRBV27 to TRBJ2-7; 7 bases are a match to TRBD1. Germline CDR1 and CDR2: MNHEY and SMNVEV (reference sequence). This CDR3 spans 18 amino acids. Losses at the gene ends were 0 bases for V and 2 bases for J; bases not matched to a gene: 13. As DNA, the CDR3 is TGTGCCAGCAGTTTATCGACAGGGTTGCGAGCGGCTGCCTACGAGCAGTACTTC. As protein: CASSLSTGLRAAAYEQYF.

This clone was seen a few times. V gene TRBV9 combines with J gene TRBJ1-2, with D possibly being TRBD1 (6 bases). Germline loops: CDR1 SGDLS, CDR2 YYNGEE. V was pared by 3 bases and J by 2 bases, with 20 bases between. The CDR3 has 17 residues. DNA for the CDR3: TGTGCCAGCAGCGGCCCAGGGACACCAGGGACCAACTATGGCTACACCTTC. It codes for CASSGPGTPGTNYGYTF.

The chain has TRBV29-1 and TRBJ2-2; D may be TRBD2 (5 bases). The CDR3 spans 12 residues. Trimming removed 7 bases from V and 7 bases from J, with 13 bases in between. Per the germline V gene, CDR1 is SQVTM and CDR2 is ANQGSEA. CDR3 sequence: CSAGRAGGELFF. The CDR3 nucleotides read TGCAGCGCCGGACGGGCGGGCGGGGAGCTGTTTTTT.

Only one count was recorded for this clone. The chain uses TRBV13 and TRBJ2-1; the match to TRBD2 covers 9 bases. Losses at the gene ends were 4 bases for V and 9 bases for J; bases not matched to a gene: 13. Germline CDR1 reads PRHDT; CDR2 reads FYEKMQ (reference sequence). The CDR3 is 16 residues long. The CDR3 region is CASSSAGAGGLAEQFF. DNA for the CDR3: TGTGCCAGCAGCTCCGCAGGGGCGGGAGGGCTTGCTGAGCAGTTCTTC.

The rearrangement links TRBV6-1 to TRBJ2-1, with D perhaps assigned TRBD1 or TRBD2 (5 bases each). Trimming removed 7 bases from V and 8 bases from J, with 12 bases in between. Germline V lookup: CDR1 MNHNS, CDR2 SASEGT. The CDR3 contains 12 residues. CDR3 sequence (DNA): TGTGCCAGCACGGACATAGCGTATGAGCAGTTCTTC. Translated: CASTDIAYEQFF.

The chain joins TRBV27 to TRBJ2-7; 14 bases match TRBD2. Germline CDR1 is MNHEY and CDR2 is SMNVEV (reference sequence). This CDR3 is 14 amino acids long. After removal of 5 bases from V and 7 bases from J, the junction contained 4 bases not matched to a gene. The CDR3 DNA is TGTGCCAGCAGTCTGGGACTAGCGGGAGATGAGCAGTACTTC. It encodes CASSLGLAGDEQYF.

The J gene is TRBJ2-2, the V gene TRBV7-9; D gene uncertain. Germline-derived CDR1 and CDR2 are SEHNR and FQNEAQ (reference sequence). Trimming took off 3 bases at V and 7 bases at J, with 9 bases between the two ends. The CDR3 spans 13 residues. CDR3 in DNA: TGTGCCAGCAGCTTGGTTGGGGACGGGGAGCTGTTTTTT. This translates into CASSLVGDGELFF.

Only one count was recorded for this clone. CDR3 coding DNA: TGTGCCATCAGTGAGTCCCGGGACAAGGGTACCTACGAGCAGTACTTC. Translation: CAISESRDKGTYEQYF. V usage is TRBV10-3 and J usage is TRBJ2-5, with D possibly being TRBD1 (6 bases). Matching the DNA end better, TRBJ2-7 makes the J call doubtful. In germline, CDR1 is ENHRY, CDR2 SYGVKD. The CDR3 contains 16 residues.

The V and J genes are TRBV11-2 and TRBJ1-4; the D is unclear. The germline V and J ends were trimmed by 5 bases and 8 bases, with 12 bases remaining between them. This CDR3 is built from 13 residues. Per the germline V gene, CDR1 is SGHAT and CDR2 is FQNNGV. The CDR3 coding sequence is TGTGCCAGCAGCCCACAACGGGCCGAAAAACTGTTTTTT. Protein sequence: CASSPQRAEKLFF.

The J gene is TRBJ2-5, the V gene TRBV11-3, with 9 nucleotides matching TRBD1. Germline V gene sequence: CDR1 SGHNT, CDR2 YENEEA. V lost 1 base and J lost 5; bases outside the gene matches: 5. The CDR3 contains 15 residues. The CDR3 region is CASSLGGGTGETQYF. In DNA form, the CDR3 reads TGTGCCAGCAGCTTAGGAGGAGGGACAGGGGAGACCCAGTACTTC. Supplemented by reference TRBV11-3 and TRBJ2-5, the full variable domain reads EAGVVQSPRYKIIEKKQPVAFWCNPISGHNTLYWYLQNLGQGPELLIRYENEEAVDDSQLPKDRFSAERLKGVDSTLKIQPAELGDSAVYLCASSLGGGTGETQYFGPGTRLLVL.

This chain connects TRBV5-1 to TRBJ2-1; D is undetermined. CDR3 length: 11 amino acids. CDR1 and CDR2 (germline): SGHRS, YFSETQ. The V end was cut by 4 bases, the J end by 8 bases, with 7 bases between. The CDR3 spells CASSRGHEQFF. CDR3 nucleotide sequence: TGCGCCAGCAGCCGCGGCCATGAGCAGTTCTTC.

The rearrangement links TRBV7-9 to TRBJ1-4; D possibly corresponds to TRBD1 (6 bases). Germline loops: CDR1 SEHNR, CDR2 FQNEAQ (reference sequence). The V and J ends lost 2 bases and 6 bases respectively, with 19 bases between them. The CDR3 is 17 amino acids. The CDR3 DNA reads as TGTGCCAGCAGCTTATGGGGGAGGGGACAAACCTATGAAAAACTGTTTTTT. This encodes CASSLWGRGQTYEKLFF.

The V call is TRBV11-2, the J call TRBJ2-7, with 7 positions matching TRBD2. The CDR3 has 16 residues. Looked up from germline, CDR1 is SGHAT and CDR2 is FQNNGV. The V gene end was trimmed by 5 bases and the J gene end by 4 bases; junction bases not matched to a gene: 14. The CDR3 reads CASSHMGAGYEYEQYF. For the CDR3, the DNA is TGTGCCAGCAGCCATATGGGAGCGGGGTACGAGTACGAGCAGTACTTC.

J is TRBJ1-3 and V is TRBV6-1, with unresolved D. The germline CDR1 and CDR2 sequences are MNHNS and SASEGT. Trimming removed 5 bases at V and 0 bases at J, with 8 bases between. The CDR3 length is 14 residues. CDR3 region: CASSLEPSGNTIYF. CDR3 in DNA: TGTGCCAGCAGTCTGGAGCCCTCTGGAAACACCATATATTTT.

The V gene is TRBV7-9, the J gene TRBJ1-4; 9 bases are a match to TRBD1. CDR1 is SEHNR, CDR2 FQNEAQ, per germline (reference sequence). J gave up 6 bases and V 7 bases, and 6 bases lay outside the gene matches. There are 14 residues in the CDR3. The chain's CDR3 is CASTAGDRDEKLFF. The CDR3 bases are TGTGCCAGCACCGCCGGGGACAGGGATGAAAAACTGTTTTTT.